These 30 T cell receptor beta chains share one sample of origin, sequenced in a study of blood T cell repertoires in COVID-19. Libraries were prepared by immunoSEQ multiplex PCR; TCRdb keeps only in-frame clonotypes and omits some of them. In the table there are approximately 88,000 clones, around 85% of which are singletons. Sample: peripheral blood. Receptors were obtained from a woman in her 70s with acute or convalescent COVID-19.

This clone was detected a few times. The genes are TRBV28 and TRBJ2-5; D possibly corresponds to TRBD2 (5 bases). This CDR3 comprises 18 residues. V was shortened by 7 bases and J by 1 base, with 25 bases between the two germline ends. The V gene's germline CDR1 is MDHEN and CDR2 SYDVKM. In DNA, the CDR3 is TGTGCCAGCACCATTAGCGTCGCGGAGGTTAGCCTCCAAGAGACCCAGTACTTC. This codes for CASTISVAEVSLQETQYF.

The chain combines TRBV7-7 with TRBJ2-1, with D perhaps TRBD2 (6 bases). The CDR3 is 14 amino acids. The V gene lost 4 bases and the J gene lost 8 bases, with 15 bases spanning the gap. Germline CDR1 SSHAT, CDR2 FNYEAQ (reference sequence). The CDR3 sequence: CASSYLPGAYEQFF. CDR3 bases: TGTGCCAGCAGCTACCTGCCGGGAGCATATGAGCAGTTCTTC.

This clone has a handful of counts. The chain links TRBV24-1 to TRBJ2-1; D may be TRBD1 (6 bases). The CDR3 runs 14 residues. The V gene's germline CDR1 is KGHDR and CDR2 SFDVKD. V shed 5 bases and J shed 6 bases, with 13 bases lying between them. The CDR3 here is CATSGSGAPNEQFF. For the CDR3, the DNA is TGTGCCACCAGTGGGTCAGGGGCTCCCAATGAGCAGTTCTTC.

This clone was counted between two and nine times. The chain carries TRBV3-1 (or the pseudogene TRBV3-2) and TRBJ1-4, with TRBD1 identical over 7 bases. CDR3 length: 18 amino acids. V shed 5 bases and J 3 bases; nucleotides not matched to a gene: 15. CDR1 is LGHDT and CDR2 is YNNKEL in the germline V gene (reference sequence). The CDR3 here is CASSSQIGGGQPNEKLFF. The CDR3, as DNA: TGTGCCAGCAGCTCTCAGATCGGGGGGGGACAGCCTAATGAAAAACTGTTTTTT.

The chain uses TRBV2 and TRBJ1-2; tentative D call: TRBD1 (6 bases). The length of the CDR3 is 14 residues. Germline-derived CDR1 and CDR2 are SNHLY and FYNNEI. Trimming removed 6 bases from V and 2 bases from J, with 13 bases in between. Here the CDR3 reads CASRPRGGNYGYTF. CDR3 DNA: TGTGCCAGCAGGCCCCGAGGGGGAAACTATGGCTACACCTTC. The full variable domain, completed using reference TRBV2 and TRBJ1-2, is EPEVTQTPSHQVTQMGQEVILRCVPISNHLYFYWYRQILGQKVEFLVSFYNNEISEKSEIFDDQFSVERPDGSNFTLKIRSTKLEDSAMYFCASRPRGGNYGYTFGSGTRLTVV.

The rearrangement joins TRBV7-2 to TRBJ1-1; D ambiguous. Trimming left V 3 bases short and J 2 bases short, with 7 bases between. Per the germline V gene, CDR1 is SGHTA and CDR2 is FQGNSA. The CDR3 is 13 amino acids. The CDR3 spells CASSFSRNTEAFF. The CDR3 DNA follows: TGTGCCAGCAGCTTCTCCCGTAACACTGAAGCTTTCTTT. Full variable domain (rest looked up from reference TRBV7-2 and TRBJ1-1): GAGVSQSPSNKVTEKGKDVELRCDPISGHTALYWYRQSLGQGLEFLIYFQGNSAPDKSGLPSDRFSAERTGGSVSTLTIQRTQQEDSAVYLCASSFSRNTEAFFGQGTRLTVV.

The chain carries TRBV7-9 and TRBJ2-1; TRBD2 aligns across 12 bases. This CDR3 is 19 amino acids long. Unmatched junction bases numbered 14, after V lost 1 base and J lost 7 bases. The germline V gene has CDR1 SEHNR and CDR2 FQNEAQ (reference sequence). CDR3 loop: CASSLGPIASGRANNEQFF. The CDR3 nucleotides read TGTGCCAGCAGCTTAGGGCCGATAGCTAGCGGGAGGGCCAATAATGAGCAGTTCTTC.

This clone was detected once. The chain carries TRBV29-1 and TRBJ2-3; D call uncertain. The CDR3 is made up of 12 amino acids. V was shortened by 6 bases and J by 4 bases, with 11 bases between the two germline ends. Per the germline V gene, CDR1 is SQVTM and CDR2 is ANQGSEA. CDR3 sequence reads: CSVPLPPDTQYF. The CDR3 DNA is TGCAGCGTCCCCCTACCCCCAGATACGCAGTATTTT.

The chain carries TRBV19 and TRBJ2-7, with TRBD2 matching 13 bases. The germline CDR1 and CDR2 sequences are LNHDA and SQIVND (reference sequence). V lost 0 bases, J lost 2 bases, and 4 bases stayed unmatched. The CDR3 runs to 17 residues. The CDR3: CASSIDRTSGGAYEQYV. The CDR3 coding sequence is TGTGCCAGTAGTATAGACCGAACTAGCGGGGGGGCCTACGAGCAGTACGTC.

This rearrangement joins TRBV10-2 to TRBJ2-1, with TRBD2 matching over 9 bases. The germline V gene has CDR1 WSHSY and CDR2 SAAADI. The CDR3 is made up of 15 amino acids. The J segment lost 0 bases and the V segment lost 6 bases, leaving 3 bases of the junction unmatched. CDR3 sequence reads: CASRASGISYNEQFF. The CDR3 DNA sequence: TGCGCCAGCAGGGCTAGCGGGATCTCCTACAATGAGCAGTTCTTC.

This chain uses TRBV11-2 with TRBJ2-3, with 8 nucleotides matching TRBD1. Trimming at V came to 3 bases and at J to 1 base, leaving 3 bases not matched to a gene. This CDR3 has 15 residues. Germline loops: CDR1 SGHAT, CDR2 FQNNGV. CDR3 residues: CASSLTGARTDTQYF. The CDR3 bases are TGTGCCAGCAGCTTGACAGGGGCGCGCACAGATACGCAGTATTTT. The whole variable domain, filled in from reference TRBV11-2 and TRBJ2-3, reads EAGVAQSPRYKIIEKRQSVAFWCNPISGHATLYWYQQILGQGPKLLIQFQNNGVVDDSQLPKDRFSAERLKGVDSTLKIQPAKLEDSAVYLCASSLTGARTDTQYFGPGTRLTVL.

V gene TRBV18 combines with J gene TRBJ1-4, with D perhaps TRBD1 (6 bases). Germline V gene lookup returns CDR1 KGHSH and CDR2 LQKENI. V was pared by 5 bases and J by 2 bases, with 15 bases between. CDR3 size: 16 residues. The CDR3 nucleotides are TGTGCCAGCTCATCCCGCAGGGGCTCGACTAATGAAAAACTGTTTTTT. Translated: CASSSRRGSTNEKLFF. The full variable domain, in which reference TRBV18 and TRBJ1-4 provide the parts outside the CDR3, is NAGVMQNPRHLVRRRGQEARLRCSPMKGHSHVYWYRQLPEEGLKFMVYLQKENIIDESGMPKERFSAEFPKEGPSILRIQQVVRGDSAAYFCASSSRRGSTNEKLFFGSGTQLSVL.

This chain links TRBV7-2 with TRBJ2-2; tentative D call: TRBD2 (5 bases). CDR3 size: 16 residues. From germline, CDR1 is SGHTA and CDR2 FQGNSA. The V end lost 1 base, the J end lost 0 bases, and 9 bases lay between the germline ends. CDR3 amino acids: CASSLVRGSNTGELFF. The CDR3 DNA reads TGTGCCAGCAGCTTAGTAAGAGGGTCGAACACCGGGGAGCTGTTTTTT.

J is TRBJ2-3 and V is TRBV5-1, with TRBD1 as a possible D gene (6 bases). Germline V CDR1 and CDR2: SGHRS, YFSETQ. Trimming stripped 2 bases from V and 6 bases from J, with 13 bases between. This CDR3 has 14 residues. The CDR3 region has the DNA TGCGCCAGCAGCTTCGGGACACAACGGGATACGCAGTATTTT. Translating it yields CASSFGTQRDTQYF.

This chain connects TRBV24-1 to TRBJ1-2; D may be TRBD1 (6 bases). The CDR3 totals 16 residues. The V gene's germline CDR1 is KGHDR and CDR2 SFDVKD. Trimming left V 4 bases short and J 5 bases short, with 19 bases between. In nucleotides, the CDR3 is TGTGCCACCAGTGACGACAACAGGGAGGGCTTTTATGGCTACACCTTC. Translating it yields CATSDDNREGFYGYTF.

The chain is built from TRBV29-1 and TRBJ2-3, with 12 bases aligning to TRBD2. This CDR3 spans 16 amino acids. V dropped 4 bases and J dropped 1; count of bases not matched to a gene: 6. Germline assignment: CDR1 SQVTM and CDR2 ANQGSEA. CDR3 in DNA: TGCAGCGTTGGGACTAGCGGGATCCTCGGCACAGATACGCAGTATTTT. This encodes CSVGTSGILGTDTQYF.

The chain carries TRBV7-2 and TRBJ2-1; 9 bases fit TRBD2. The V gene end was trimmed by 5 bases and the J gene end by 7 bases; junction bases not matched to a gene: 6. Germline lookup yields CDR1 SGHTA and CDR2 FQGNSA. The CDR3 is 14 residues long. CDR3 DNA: TGTGCCAGCAGCCAGGGACTAGCAGTGAATGAGCAGTTCTTC. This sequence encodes CASSQGLAVNEQFF. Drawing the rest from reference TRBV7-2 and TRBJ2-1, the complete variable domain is GAGVSQSPSNKVTEKGKDVELRCDPISGHTALYWYRQSLGQGLEFLIYFQGNSAPDKSGLPSDRFSAERTGGSVSTLTIQRTQQEDSAVYLCASSQGLAVNEQFFGPGTRLTVL.

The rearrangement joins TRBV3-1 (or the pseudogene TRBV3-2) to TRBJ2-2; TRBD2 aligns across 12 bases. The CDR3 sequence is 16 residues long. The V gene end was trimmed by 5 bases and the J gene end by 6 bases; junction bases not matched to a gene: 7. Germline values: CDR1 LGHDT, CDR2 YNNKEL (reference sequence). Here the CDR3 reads CASSSTSGRTSGELFF. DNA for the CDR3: TGTGCCAGCAGCTCGACTAGCGGGAGAACGTCCGGGGAGCTGTTTTTT.

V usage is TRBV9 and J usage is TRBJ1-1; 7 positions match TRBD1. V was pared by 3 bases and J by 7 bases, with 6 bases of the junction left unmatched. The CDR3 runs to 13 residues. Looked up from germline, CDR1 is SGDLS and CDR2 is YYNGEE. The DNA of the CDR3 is TGTGCCAGCAGCGGTGACAGGGAGATTGAAGCTTTCTTT. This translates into CASSGDREIEAFF. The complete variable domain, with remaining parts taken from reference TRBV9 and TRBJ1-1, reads DSGVTQTPKHLITATGQRVTLRCSPRSGDLSVYWYQQSLDQGLQFLIQYYNGEERAKGNILERFSAQQFPDLHSELNLSSLELGDSALYFCASSGDREIEAFFGQGTRLTVV.

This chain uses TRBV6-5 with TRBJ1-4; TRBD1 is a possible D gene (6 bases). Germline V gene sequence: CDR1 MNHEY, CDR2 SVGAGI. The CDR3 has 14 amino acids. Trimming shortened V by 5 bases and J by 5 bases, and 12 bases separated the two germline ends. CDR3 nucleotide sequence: TGTGCCAGCAGTCCCGGACAGAGGAATGAAAAACTGTTTTTT. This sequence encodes CASSPGQRNEKLFF.

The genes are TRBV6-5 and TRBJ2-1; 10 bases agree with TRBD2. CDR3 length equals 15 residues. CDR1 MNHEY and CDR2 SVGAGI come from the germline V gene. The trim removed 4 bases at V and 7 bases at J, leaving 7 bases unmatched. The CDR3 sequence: CASSSLAGVRNEQFF. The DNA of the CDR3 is TGTGCCAGCAGTTCCCTAGCGGGAGTTCGAAATGAGCAGTTCTTC.

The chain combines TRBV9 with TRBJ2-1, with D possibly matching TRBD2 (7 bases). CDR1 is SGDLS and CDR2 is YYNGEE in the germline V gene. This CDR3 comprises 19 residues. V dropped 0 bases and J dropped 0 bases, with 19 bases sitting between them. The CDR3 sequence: CASSVGGGREPGSYNEQFF. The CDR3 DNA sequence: TGTGCCAGCAGCGTAGGGGGGGGGCGCGAGCCCGGCTCCTACAATGAGCAGTTCTTC.

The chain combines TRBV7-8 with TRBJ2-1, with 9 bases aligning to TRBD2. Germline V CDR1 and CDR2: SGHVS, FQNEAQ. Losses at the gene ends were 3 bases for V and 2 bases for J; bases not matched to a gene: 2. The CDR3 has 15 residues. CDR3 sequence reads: CASSFSGSPYNEQFF. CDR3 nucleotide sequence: TGTGCCAGCAGCTTTAGCGGGAGCCCCTACAATGAGCAGTTCTTC.

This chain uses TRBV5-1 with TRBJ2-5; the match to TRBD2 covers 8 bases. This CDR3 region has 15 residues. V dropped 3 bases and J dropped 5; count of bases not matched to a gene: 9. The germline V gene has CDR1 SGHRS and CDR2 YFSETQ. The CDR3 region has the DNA TGCGCCAGCAGCTCTTCGGGGACTAGGGAGGAGACCCAGTACTTC. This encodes CASSSSGTREETQYF.

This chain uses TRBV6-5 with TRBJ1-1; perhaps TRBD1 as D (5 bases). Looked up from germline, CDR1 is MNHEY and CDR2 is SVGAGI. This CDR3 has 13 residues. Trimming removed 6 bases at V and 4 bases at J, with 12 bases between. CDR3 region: CASRSRQPTEAFF. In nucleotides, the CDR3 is TGTGCCAGCAGATCGAGACAGCCCACTGAAGCTTTCTTT.

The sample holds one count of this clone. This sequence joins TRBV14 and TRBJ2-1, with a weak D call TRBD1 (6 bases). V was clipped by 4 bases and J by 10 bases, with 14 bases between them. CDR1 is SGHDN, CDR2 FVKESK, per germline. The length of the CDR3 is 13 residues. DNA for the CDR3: TGTGCCAGCAGCCTACAGGGTTGGTGGGAGCAGTTCTTC. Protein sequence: CASSLQGWWEQFF.

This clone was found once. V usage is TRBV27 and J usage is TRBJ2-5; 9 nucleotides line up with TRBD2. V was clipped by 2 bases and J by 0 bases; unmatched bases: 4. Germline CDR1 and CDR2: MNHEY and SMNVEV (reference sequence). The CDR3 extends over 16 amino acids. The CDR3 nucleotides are TGTGCCAGCAGTTTAGGAGGACTAGCGTACCAAGAGACCCAGTACTTC. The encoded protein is CASSLGGLAYQETQYF.

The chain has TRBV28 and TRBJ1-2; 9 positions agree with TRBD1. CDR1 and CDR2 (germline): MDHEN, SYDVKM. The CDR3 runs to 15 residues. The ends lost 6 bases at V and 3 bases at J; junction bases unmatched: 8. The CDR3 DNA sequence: TGTGCCAGCAGGCGGACCGGGACAGGGTACTATGGCTACACCTTC. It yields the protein CASRRTGTGYYGYTF.

CDR3 DNA: TGTGCCAGCAGCCAGGCCGGGGGACTAGCGGGAGGTAGTGAGCAGTTCTTC. Translated, it gives CASSQAGGLAGGSEQFF. The V and J genes are TRBV14 and TRBJ2-1, with 15 bases that match TRBD2. CDR1 and CDR2 from the germline V gene are SGHDN and FVKESK. The V segment lost 3 bases and the J segment 9 bases; nucleotides outside the gene matches: 9. This CDR3 is built from 17 residues.

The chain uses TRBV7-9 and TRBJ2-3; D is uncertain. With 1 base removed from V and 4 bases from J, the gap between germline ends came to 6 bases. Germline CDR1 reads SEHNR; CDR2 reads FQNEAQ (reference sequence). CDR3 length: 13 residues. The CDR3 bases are TGTGCCAGCAGCTTAGTTTCAGCAGATACGCAGTATTTT. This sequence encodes CASSLVSADTQYF.